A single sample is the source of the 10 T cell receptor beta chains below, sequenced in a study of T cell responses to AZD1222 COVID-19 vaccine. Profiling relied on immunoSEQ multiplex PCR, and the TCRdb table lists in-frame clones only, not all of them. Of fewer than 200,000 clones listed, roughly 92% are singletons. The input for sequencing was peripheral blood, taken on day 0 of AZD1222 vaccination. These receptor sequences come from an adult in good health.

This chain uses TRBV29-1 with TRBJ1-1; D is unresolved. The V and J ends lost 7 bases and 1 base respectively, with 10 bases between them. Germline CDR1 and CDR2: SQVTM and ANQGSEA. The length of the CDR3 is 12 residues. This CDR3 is CSAITENTEAFF. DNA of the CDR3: TGCAGCGCAATCACAGAGAACACTGAAGCTTTCTTT.

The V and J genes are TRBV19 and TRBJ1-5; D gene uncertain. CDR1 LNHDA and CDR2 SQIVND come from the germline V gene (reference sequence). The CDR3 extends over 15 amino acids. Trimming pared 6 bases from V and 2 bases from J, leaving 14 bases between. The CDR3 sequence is CASSTTPRGNQPQHF. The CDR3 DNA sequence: TGTGCCAGTAGCACTACTCCGCGGGGCAATCAGCCCCAGCATTTT.

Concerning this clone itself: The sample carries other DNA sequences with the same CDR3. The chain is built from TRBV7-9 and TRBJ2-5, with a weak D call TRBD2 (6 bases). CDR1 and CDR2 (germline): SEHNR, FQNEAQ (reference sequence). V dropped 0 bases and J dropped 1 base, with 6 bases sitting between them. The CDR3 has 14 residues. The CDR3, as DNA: TGTGCCAGCAGCTTAGCGGGGGGCCAAGAGACCCAGTACTTC. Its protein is CASSLAGGQETQYF.

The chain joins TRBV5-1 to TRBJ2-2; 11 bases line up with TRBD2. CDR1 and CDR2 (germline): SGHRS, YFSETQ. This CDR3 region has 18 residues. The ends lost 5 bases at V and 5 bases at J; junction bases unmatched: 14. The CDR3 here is CASSSGSSSGGYTGELFF. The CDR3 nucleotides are TGCGCCAGCAGTTCCGGTTCATCTAGCGGGGGGTATACCGGGGAGCTGTTTTTT.

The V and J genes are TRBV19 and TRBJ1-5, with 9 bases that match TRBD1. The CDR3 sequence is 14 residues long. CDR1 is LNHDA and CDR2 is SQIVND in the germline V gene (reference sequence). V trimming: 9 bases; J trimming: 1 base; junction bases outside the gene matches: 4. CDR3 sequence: CASDTGGSNQPQHF. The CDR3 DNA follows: TGTGCCAGCGATACAGGGGGCAGCAATCAGCCCCAGCATTTT. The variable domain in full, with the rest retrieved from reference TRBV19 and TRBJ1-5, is DGGITQSPKYLFRKEGQNVTLSCEQNLNHDAMYWYRQDPGQGLRLIYYSQIVNDFQKGDIAEGYSVSREKKESFPLTVTSAQKNPTAFYLCASDTGGSNQPQHFGDGTRLSIL.

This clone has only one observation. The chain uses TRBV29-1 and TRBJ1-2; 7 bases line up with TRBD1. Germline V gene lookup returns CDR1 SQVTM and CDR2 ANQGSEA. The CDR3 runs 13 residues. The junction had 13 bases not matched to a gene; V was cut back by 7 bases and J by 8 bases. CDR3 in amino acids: CSDRTGPRRGYTF. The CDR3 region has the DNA TGCAGCGATCGGACAGGTCCCCGCCGGGGCTACACCTTC.

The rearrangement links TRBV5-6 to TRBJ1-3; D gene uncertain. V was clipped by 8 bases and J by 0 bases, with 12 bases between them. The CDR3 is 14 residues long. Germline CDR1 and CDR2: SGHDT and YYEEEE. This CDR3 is CASKLGLSGNTIYF. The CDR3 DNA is TGTGCCAGTAAGCTCGGGCTCTCTGGAAACACCATATATTTT.

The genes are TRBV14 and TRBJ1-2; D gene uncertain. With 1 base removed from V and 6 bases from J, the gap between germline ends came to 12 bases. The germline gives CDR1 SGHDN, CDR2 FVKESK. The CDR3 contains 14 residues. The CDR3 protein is CASSQARNPHGYTF. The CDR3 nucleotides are TGTGCCAGCAGCCAAGCAAGGAACCCACATGGCTACACCTTC.

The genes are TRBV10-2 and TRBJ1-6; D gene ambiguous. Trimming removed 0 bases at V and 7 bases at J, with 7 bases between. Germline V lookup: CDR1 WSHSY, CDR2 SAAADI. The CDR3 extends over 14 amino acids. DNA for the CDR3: TGCGCCAGCAGTGAGTCAGGGCACAATTCACCCCTCCACTTT. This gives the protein CASSESGHNSPLHF.

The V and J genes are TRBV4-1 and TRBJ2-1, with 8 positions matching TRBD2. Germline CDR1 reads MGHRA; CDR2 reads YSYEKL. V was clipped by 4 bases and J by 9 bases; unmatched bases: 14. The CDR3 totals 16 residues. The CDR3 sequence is CASSPSFSGVSSEQFF. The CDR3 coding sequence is TGCGCCAGCAGCCCCTCTTTTAGCGGGGTTTCAAGTGAGCAGTTCTTC.